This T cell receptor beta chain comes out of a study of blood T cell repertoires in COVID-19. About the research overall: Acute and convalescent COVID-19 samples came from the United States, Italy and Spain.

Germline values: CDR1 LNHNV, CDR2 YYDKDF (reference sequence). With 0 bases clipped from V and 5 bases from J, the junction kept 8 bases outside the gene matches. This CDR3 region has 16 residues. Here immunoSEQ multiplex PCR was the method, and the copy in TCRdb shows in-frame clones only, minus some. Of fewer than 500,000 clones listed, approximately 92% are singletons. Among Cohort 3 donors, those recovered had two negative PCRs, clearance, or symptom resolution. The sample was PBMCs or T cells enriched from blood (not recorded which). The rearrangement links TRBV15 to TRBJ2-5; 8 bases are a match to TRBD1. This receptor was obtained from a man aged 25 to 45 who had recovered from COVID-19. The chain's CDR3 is CATSRDRAGGAETQYF. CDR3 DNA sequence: TGTGCCACCAGCAGAGATAGAGCAGGGGGCGCGGAGACCCAGTACTTC.